This T cell receptor beta chain was identified during a study of a mutant IDH1 vaccine in newly diagnosed glioma (dated by TCRdb to about 2021). Regarding the complete study: Eight vaccinations were administered to patients in weeks 1, 3, 5, 7, 11, 15, 19 and 23, corresponding to visits V03 through V10. In the chemotherapy-containing groups, vaccination started alongside temozolomide cycles, whereas in patients who had radiotherapy alone it started 4-6 weeks after radiotherapy. Of the 32 patients who were treated, around 62% were male and around 40% were female, and the mean age was around 40 years. Before enrollment, patients had received standard therapy of radiotherapy alone, temozolomide alone, or radiochemotherapy with temozolomide; most received the combination. Peripheral blood was drawn at six visits: V03 (baseline), V05, V07, V10, V12 and V13. For exploratory analyses, longitudinal TCRB deep sequencing was carried out in 25 treated patients wherever samples were available.

Library creation used the immunoSEQ multiplex PCR assay. The hsTCRB Kit was used according to the manufacturer's protocol to amplify rearranged TCR beta chain sequences. An Illumina MiSeq was used to sequence the TCRB libraries. For the original study's pipeline: The proprietary platform of the kit vendor was used for demultiplexing, trimming and gene mapping. Imported from immuneACCESS, the table was reduced by TCRdb to in-frame sequences with V and J called. These copies leave out some clones; in studies compared against another copy, an unresolved V gene accounts for under half, and the cause of the remainder is not known. That table supplies the V and J calls and clone size; D and trimming were determined from the DNA. For this sample the table gives under 150,000 clones, of which around 80% were detected only once. Together, the top ten hold approximately 5% of the sample. The time point label, read with the paper, signifies: week 11, during vaccination. Each vaccine dose, consisting of 300 ug of a 20-mer mutant IDH1 peptide in Montanide, was administered subcutaneously with topical imiquimod. The donors had newly diagnosed IDH1-mutant astrocytomas of WHO grade 3 or 4 that showed loss of nuclear ATRX. The samples were drawn from NOA16, a multicentre, single-arm, open-label phase I trial in Germany that tested a mutant IDH1 peptide vaccine in humans for the first time. The DNeasy Blood and Tissue Kit was used to extract genomic DNA from EDTA blood for TCRB sequencing.

The germline V gene (reference sequence) yields LNHNV for CDR1 and YYDKDF for CDR2. V is reduced by 5 bases and J by 0 bases, leaving a spacing of 7 bases between them. Inclusive of the bounding cysteine and phenylalanine, the CDR3 is 13 residues long. This entry keeps only the CDR3 DNA: 39 bases, framed from base 1. On this clone itself: This clone's antigen is unknown. Qualities for individual bases were not recorded, and no much larger clone is one base off.

Study-wide findings and limitations: The authors stated that sample limitations prevented analyses of patient blood samples from being reproduced. Immune responses induced by the vaccine were seen in approximately 93% of patients across multiple MHC alleles. PBMC samples for TCRB deep sequencing were selected based on availability. No apparent relationship was observed between pseudoprogression and alterations in the top peripheral T cell clonotypes detected by TCRB sequencing.

This sequence uses TRBV15 and TRBJ1-2, and perhaps TRBD1 as D gene, on 6 matching bases. The TCR was taken from a man aged 35 to 55 with glioma. Sequencing used PBMCs, obtained from a glioma patient whose treatment included an IDH1 peptide vaccine. The DNA sequence reads TGTGCCACCAGCCGGACAGCTAACTATGGCTACACCTTC. This yields the protein CATSRTANYGYTF.